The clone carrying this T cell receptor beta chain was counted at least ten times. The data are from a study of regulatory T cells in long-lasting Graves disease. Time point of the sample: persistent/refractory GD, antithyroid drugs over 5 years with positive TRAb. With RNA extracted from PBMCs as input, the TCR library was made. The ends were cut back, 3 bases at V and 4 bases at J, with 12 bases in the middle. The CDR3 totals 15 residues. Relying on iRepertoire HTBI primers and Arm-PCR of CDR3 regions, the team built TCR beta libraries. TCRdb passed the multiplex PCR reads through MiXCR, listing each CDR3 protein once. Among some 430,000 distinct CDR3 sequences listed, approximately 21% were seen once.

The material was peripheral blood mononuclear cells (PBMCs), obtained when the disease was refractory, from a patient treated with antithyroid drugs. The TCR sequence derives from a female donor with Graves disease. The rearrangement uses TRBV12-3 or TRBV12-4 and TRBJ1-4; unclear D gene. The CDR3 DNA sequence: TGTGCCAGCAGTTTCTCAGTAGCGGGTAATGAAAAACTGTTTTTT. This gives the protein CASSFSVAGNEKLFF.